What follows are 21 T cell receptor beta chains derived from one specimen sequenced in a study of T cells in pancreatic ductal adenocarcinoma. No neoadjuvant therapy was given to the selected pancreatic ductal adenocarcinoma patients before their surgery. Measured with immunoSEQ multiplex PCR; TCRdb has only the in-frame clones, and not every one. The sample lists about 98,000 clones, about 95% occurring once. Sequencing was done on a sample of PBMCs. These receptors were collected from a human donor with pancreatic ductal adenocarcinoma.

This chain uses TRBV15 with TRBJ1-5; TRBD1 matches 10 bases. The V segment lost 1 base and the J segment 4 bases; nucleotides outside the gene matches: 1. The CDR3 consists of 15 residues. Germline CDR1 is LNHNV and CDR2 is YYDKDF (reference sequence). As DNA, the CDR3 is TGTGCCACCAGCAGAGTGGACAGGGGGAATCAGCCCCAGCATTTT. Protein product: CATSRVDRGNQPQHF. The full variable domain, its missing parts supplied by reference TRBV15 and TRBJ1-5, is DAMVIQNPRYQVTQFGKPVTLSCSQTLNHNVMYWYQQKSSQAPKLLFHYYDKDFNNEADTPDNFQSRRPNTSFCFLDIRSPGLGDTAMYLCATSRVDRGNQPQHFGDGTRLSIL.

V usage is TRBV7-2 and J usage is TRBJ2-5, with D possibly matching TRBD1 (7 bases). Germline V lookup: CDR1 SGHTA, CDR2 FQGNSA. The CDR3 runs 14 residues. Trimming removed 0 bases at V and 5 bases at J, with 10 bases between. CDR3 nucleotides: TGTGCCAGCAGCTTAGCGCAGGGGGGCGAGACCCAGTACTTC. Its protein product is CASSLAQGGETQYF.

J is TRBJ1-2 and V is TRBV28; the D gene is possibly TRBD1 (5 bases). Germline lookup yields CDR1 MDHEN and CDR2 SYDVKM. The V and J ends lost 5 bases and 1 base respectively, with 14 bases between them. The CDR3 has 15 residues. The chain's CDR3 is CASSLDRLLNYGYTF. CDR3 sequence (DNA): TGTGCCAGCAGTCTCGACAGACTCCTTAACTATGGCTACACCTTC.

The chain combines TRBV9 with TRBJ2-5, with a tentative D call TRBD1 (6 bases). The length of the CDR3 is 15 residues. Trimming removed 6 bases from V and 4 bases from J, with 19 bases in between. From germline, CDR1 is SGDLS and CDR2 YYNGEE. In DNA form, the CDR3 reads TGTGCCAGCATGCTAGCACGGACAGAAAGAGAGACCCAGTACTTC. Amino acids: CASMLARTERETQYF.

CDR3 bases: TGTGCCAGTAGTAGGAGACAGGGTCGGATAGAGACTGAAGCTTTCTTT. It yields the protein CASSRRQGRIETEAFF. This rearrangement joins TRBV19 to TRBJ1-1; 7 nucleotides line up with TRBD1. CDR1 is LNHDA and CDR2 is SQIVND in the germline V gene (reference sequence). The CDR3 loop spans 16 amino acids. J gave up 5 bases and V 4 bases, and 13 bases lay outside the gene matches.

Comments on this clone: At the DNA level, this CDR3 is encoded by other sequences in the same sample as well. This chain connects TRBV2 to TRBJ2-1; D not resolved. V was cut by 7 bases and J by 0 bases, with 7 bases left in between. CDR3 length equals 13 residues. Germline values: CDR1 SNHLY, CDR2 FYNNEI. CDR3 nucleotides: TGTGCCAGCATGAGGAGCTCCTACAATGAGCAGTTCTTC. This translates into CASMRSSYNEQFF.

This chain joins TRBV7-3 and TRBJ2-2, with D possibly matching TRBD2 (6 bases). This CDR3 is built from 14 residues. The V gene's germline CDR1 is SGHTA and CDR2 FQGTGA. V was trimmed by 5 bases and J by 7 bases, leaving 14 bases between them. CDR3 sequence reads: CASSRREYGGELFF. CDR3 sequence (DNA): TGTGCCAGCAGCCGCCGGGAGTACGGCGGGGAGCTGTTTTTT.

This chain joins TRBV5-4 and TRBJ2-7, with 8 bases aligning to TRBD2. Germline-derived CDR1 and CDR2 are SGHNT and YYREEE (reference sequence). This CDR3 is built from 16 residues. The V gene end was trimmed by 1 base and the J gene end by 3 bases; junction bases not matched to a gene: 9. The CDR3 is CASSLTGTRSNYEQYF. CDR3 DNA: TGTGCCAGCAGCTTGACCGGGACTAGATCCAACTACGAGCAGTACTTC. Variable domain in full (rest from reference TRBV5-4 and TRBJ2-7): ETGVTQSPTHLIKTRGQQVTLRCSSQSGHNTVSWYQQALGQGPQFIFQYYREEENGRGNFPPRFSGLQFPNYSSELNVNALELDDSALYLCASSLTGTRSNYEQYFGPGTRLTVT.

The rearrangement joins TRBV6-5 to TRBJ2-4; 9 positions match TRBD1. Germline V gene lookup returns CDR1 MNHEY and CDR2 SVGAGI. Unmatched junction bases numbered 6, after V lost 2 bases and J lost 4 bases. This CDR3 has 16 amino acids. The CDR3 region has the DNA TGTGCCAGCAGTTACCTGGACAGGGGTGCTAAAAACATTCAGTACTTC. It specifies CASSYLDRGAKNIQYF.

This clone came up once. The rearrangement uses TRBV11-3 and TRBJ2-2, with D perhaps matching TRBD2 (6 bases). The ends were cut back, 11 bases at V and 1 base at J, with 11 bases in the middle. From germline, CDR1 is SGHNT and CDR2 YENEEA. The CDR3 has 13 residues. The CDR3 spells CAWRARNTGELFF. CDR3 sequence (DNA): TGTGCCTGGAGGGCGAGGAACACCGGGGAGCTGTTTTTT.

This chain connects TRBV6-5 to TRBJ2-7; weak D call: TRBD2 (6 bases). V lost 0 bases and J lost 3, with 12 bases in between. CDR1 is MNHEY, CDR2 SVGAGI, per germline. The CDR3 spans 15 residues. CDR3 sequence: CASSYSRRAGYEQYF. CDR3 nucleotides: TGTGCCAGCAGTTACTCGAGGAGGGCGGGCTACGAGCAGTACTTC.

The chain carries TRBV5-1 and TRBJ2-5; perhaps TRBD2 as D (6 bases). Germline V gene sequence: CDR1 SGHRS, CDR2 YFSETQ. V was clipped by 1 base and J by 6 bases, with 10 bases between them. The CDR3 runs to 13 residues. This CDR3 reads CASSLSLAQTQYF. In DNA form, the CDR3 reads TGCGCCAGCAGCTTGTCACTAGCTCAGACCCAGTACTTC.

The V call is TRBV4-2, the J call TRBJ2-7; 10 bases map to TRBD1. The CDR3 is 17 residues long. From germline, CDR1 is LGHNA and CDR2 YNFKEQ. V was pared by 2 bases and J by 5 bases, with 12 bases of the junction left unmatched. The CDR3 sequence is CASSQTAGTGESHEQYF. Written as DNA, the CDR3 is TGTGCCAGCAGCCAAACAGCTGGGACAGGGGAGTCACACGAGCAGTACTTC.

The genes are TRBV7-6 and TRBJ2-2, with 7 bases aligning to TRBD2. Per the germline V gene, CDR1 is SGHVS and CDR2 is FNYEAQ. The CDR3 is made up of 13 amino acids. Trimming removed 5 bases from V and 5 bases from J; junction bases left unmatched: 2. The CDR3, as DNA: TGTGCCAGCAGCCCGCGGGAGACCGGGGAGCTGTTTTTT. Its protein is CASSPRETGELFF.

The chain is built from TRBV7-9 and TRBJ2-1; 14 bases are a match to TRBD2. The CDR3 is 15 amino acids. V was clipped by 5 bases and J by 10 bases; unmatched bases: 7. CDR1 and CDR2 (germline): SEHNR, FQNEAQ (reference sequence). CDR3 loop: CASSTRLAGGEEQFF. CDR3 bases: TGTGCCAGCAGCACCCGACTAGCGGGAGGGGAGGAGCAGTTCTTC.

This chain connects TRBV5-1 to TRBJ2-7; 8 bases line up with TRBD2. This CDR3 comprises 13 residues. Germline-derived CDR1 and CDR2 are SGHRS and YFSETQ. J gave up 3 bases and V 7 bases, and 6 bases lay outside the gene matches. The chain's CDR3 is CASGSGGVYEQYF. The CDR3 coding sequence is TGCGCCAGCGGCTCGGGGGGGGTCTACGAGCAGTACTTC.

This CDR3 reads CASSSGTGPYEQYF. Here the CDR3 DNA reads TGTGCCAGCAGCTCCGGGACAGGACCCTACGAGCAGTACTTC. V gene TRBV7-2 combines with J gene TRBJ2-7; 8 bases match TRBD1. V lost 4 bases, J lost 2 bases, and 4 bases stayed unmatched. The CDR3 spans 14 residues. Germline values: CDR1 SGHTA, CDR2 FQGNSA.

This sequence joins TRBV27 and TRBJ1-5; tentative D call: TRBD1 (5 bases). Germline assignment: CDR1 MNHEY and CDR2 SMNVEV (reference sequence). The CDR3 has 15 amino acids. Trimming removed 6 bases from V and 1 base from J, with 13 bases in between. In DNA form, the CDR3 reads TGTGCCAGCAGAACAGGATTTGGGAGCAATCAGCCCCAGCATTTT. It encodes CASRTGFGSNQPQHF.

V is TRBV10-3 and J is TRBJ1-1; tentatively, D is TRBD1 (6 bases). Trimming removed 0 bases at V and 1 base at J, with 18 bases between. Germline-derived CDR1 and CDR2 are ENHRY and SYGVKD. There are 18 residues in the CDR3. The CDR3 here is CAISESSGGGRKNTEAFF. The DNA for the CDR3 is TGTGCCATCAGTGAGTCGAGTGGGGGCGGTCGGAAGAACACTGAAGCTTTCTTT.

CDR3 in DNA: TGCGCCAGCAGAGGGGCACACCAAGAGACCCAGTACTTC. It translates to CASRGAHQETQYF. The rearrangement joins TRBV5-1 to TRBJ2-5; weak D call: TRBD1 (5 bases). The CDR3 runs 13 residues. V was cut by 5 bases and J by 0 bases, with 8 bases left in between. From germline, CDR1 is SGHRS and CDR2 YFSETQ.

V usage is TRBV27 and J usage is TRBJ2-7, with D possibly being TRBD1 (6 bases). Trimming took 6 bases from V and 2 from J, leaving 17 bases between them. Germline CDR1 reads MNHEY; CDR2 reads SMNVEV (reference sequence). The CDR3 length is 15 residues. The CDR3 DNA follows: TGTGCCAGCAGCCCAGTGAACAGGGCCGCCTACGAGCAGTACTTC. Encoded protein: CASSPVNRAAYEQYF.